This record concerns one T cell receptor beta chain sequence. Its matching antigen is unknown. Germline V CDR1 and CDR2: SGHTA, FQGNSA. This CDR3 has 19 amino acids. This sample stems from a study of OX40 agonist ivuxolimab in advanced cancers. Study-wide findings and caveats: Specificity for antigen went undetermined in the expanded peripheral T cells.

TCRdb keeps only in-frame clones here, not all; method: immunoSEQ multiplex PCR. The sample shows 70,000 to 85,000 clones, around 94% of them seen only once. This material consisted of CD4+ or CD8+ T cells sorted from blood, taken in a trial of the OX40 agonist ivuxolimab. This clonotype originated in an adult with an advanced solid tumor such as melanoma, head and neck, liver or kidney cancer. J is TRBJ2-5 and V is TRBV7-2; 10 bases fit TRBD2. The DNA end is more similar to TRBJ2-7, so the J call may be wrong. The CDR3 bases are TGTGCCAGCAGCTTAGCCCCGCCTAGCGGGAGTTCGTTGCTTGACGAGCAGTACTTC. Its translation is CASSLAPPSGSSLLDEQYF.